Listed here are 31 T cell receptor beta chains from one sample, sequenced in a study of blood T cell repertoires in COVID-19. Repertoires were generated with immunoSEQ multiplex PCR, while TCRdb's copy carries only in-frame clones and drops some. This sample has around 100,000 clones; 87% occur once, and the top ten carry around 16%. Input material: peripheral blood. Receptor source: a man aged 45-60 years with acute or convalescent COVID-19.

This chain uses TRBV5-1 with TRBJ2-2, with D hard to call. Trimming left V 3 bases short and J 1 base short, with 13 bases between. From germline, CDR1 is SGHRS and CDR2 YFSETQ. The CDR3 is 16 residues long. The CDR3 region is CASSYYRVMNTGELFF. CDR3 coding DNA: TGCGCCAGCAGCTACTATAGAGTAATGAACACCGGGGAGCTGTTTTTT.

The CDR3 spells CSASAPAGGSNEQYF. The DNA of the CDR3 is TGCAGTGCTAGTGCTCCTGCGGGCGGGAGCAACGAGCAGTACTTC. The V and J genes are TRBV20-1 and TRBJ2-7, with 7 bases fitting TRBD2. The CDR3 loop spans 15 amino acids. Losses at the gene ends were 3 bases for V and 5 bases for J; bases not matched to a gene: 13. CDR1 is DFQATT, CDR2 SNEGSKA, per germline (reference sequence).

The chain uses TRBV5-1 and TRBJ1-1; 7 positions match TRBD1. CDR1 and CDR2 from the germline V gene are SGHRS and YFSETQ. Trimming took 3 bases from V and 1 from J; bases not matched to a gene: 9. The CDR3 consists of 16 residues. In nucleotides, the CDR3 is TGCGCCAGCAGCTCTCAGGGGGGCACAACGAACACTGAAGCTTTCTTT. Amino acids: CASSSQGGTTNTEAFF.

The V and J genes are TRBV29-1 and TRBJ2-1, with a weak D call TRBD2 (5 bases). CDR1 and CDR2 from the germline V gene are SQVTM and ANQGSEA. Trimming cost V 3 bases and J 5 bases, with 11 bases left between them. This CDR3 contains 13 residues. The CDR3 sequence is CSVDVTGNNEQFF. DNA for the CDR3: TGCAGCGTTGACGTAACGGGAAACAATGAGCAGTTCTTC.

The chain links TRBV10-1 to TRBJ2-3; D not resolved. CDR1 is WNHNN and CDR2 is SYGVQD in the germline V gene (reference sequence). The CDR3 spans 13 residues. V shed 3 bases and J shed 0 bases, with 4 bases lying between them. The CDR3 spells CASSDRSTDTQYF. CDR3 DNA sequence: TGCGCCAGCAGTGACAGGAGCACAGATACGCAGTATTTT.

This clone was counted a few times. The chain uses TRBV19 and TRBJ1-4; 9 nucleotides line up with TRBD1. Germline CDR1 is LNHDA and CDR2 is SQIVND (reference sequence). The CDR3 loop spans 12 amino acids. V shed 6 bases, J shed 11 bases, and the junction held 4 bases outside the gene matches. CDR3: CASSVTGGKLFF. The CDR3 nucleotides are TGTGCCAGTAGCGTGACAGGGGGGAAACTGTTTTTT.

The chain combines TRBV27 with TRBJ2-1, with D unresolved. The CDR3 contains 13 residues. Germline V CDR1 and CDR2: MNHEY, SMNVEV (reference sequence). Trimming stripped 0 bases from V and 10 bases from J, with 10 bases between. DNA of the CDR3: TGTGCCAGCAGTTTATCCGGTCTTCGAGAGCAGTTCTTC. Amino acid sequence: CASSLSGLREQFF.

V usage is TRBV9 and J usage is TRBJ2-6; possibly TRBD2 for D (6 bases). Germline values: CDR1 SGDLS, CDR2 YYNGEE. Trimming cost V 0 bases and J 0 bases, with 16 bases left between them. The CDR3 consists of 19 residues. CDR3 region: CASSVGPGGPHSGANVLTF. The CDR3 nucleotides read TGTGCCAGCAGCGTAGGGCCCGGGGGACCGCACTCTGGGGCCAACGTCCTGACTTTC.

CDR3 DNA: TGCAGCGTTTTAAGCGGAGACGCGAACACCGGGGAGCTGTTTTTT. Translating it yields CSVLSGDANTGELFF. V gene TRBV29-1 combines with J gene TRBJ2-2; D perhaps matches TRBD2 (5 bases). The germline V and J ends were trimmed by 5 bases and 0 bases, with 13 bases remaining between them. Germline assignment: CDR1 SQVTM and CDR2 ANQGSEA. This CDR3 spans 15 amino acids.

The rearrangement uses TRBV13 and TRBJ2-1; D unresolved. The ends were cut back, 4 bases at V and 6 bases at J, with 7 bases in the middle. The length of the CDR3 is 12 residues. Germline-derived CDR1 and CDR2 are PRHDT and FYEKMQ (reference sequence). The CDR3 coding sequence is TGTGCCAGCAGCTCGAGTAGCAATGAGCAGTTCTTC. Its protein product is CASSSSSNEQFF.

CDR3 residues: CASSGQAVSGANVLTF. The CDR3 nucleotides are TGTGCCAGCTCGGGACAGGCCGTCTCTGGGGCCAACGTCCTGACTTTC. V gene TRBV18 combines with J gene TRBJ2-6; 8 bases agree with TRBD1. The CDR3 is 16 amino acids. V lost 6 bases and J lost 0; bases outside the gene matches: 4. Germline CDR1 and CDR2: KGHSH and LQKENI.

V usage is TRBV3-1 (or the pseudogene TRBV3-2) and J usage is TRBJ2-2; 11 nucleotides align to TRBD2. V lost 1 base to trimming and J lost 0 bases; unmatched junction nucleotides: 4. CDR1 and CDR2 (germline): LGHDT, YNNKEL (reference sequence). This CDR3 spans 18 amino acids. CDR3 nucleotides: TGTGCCAGCAGCCAAGGTCCTAGCGGGAGGTCGAACACCGGGGAGCTGTTTTTT. Residues: CASSQGPSGRSNTGELFF.

The chain employs TRBV5-8 and TRBJ2-3, with 14 bases that match TRBD2. The germline V gene has CDR1 SGHTS and CDR2 YDEGEE. This CDR3 region has 18 residues. V was pared by 3 bases and J by 5 bases, with 11 bases of the junction left unmatched. CDR3 bases: TGTGCCAGCAGCTCATCATTCCTGACTAGCGGGAGGGTAGATACGCAGTATTTT. It specifies CASSSSFLTSGRVDTQYF. The complete variable domain, with remaining parts taken from reference TRBV5-8 and TRBJ2-3, reads EAGVTQSPTHLIKTRGQQATLRCSPISGHTSVYWYQQALGLGLQFLLWYDEGEERNRGNFPPRFSGRQFPNYSSELNVNALELEDSALYLCASSSSFLTSGRVDTQYFGPGTRLTVL.

This sequence joins TRBV9 and TRBJ2-7; 7 nucleotides align to TRBD2. CDR3 length: 16 amino acids. With 2 bases clipped from V and 1 base from J, the junction kept 9 bases outside the gene matches. Germline V gene lookup returns CDR1 SGDLS and CDR2 YYNGEE. This CDR3 reads CASSVGPRDYSYEQYF. DNA of the CDR3: TGTGCCAGCAGCGTGGGCCCCCGGGACTATTCCTACGAGCAGTACTTC.

This clone was seen a few times. The CDR3, as DNA: TGTGCCAGCAGCCGAGGGGCTAGCGGGAGGGAAAAAGATACGCAGTATTTT. Translated, it gives CASSRGASGREKDTQYF. V and J are TRBV11-3 and TRBJ2-3, with TRBD2 identical over 12 bases. This CDR3 is built from 17 residues. V dropped 5 bases and J dropped 5; count of bases not matched to a gene: 11. Germline-derived CDR1 and CDR2 are SGHNT and YENEEA. The variable domain in full, with the rest retrieved from reference TRBV11-3 and TRBJ2-3, is EAGVVQSPRYKIIEKKQPVAFWCNPISGHNTLYWYLQNLGQGPELLIRYENEEAVDDSQLPKDRFSAERLKGVDSTLKIQPAELGDSAVYLCASSRGASGREKDTQYFGPGTRLTVL.

The chain has TRBV6-5 and TRBJ1-2, with TRBD1 as a possible D gene (6 bases). The CDR3 has 14 residues. V shed 2 bases and J shed 1 base, with 8 bases lying between them. Germline CDR1 reads MNHEY; CDR2 reads SVGAGI. CDR3 amino acids: CASSYRQVNYGYTF. The CDR3 nucleotides are TGTGCCAGCAGTTACCGACAGGTTAACTATGGCTACACCTTC.

The J gene is TRBJ1-1, the V gene TRBV19; D remains unclear. The germline V gene has CDR1 LNHDA and CDR2 SQIVND (reference sequence). The CDR3 spans 13 residues. V lost 5 bases to trimming and J lost 6 bases, with 13 bases between them. The CDR3 protein is CASSLEFRAEAFF. The CDR3 DNA follows: TGTGCCAGTAGTTTGGAATTTCGGGCTGAAGCTTTCTTT.

This clone showed up just a few times. The chain joins TRBV10-2 to TRBJ1-5; D may be TRBD1 (5 bases). The CDR3 is 16 amino acids. Deletions cut 1 base from V and 4 bases from J, with 14 bases between. From germline, CDR1 is WSHSY and CDR2 SAAADI. CDR3 sequence (DNA): TGCGCCAGCAGTGAGTTGGACACAAGTGTTAATCAGCCCCAGCATTTT. It specifies CASSELDTSVNQPQHF.

The chain uses TRBV7-9 and TRBJ2-1, with 15 bases aligning to TRBD2. Germline V gene data show CDR1 as SEHNR and CDR2 as FQNEAQ (reference sequence). This CDR3 spans 19 amino acids. Losses at the gene ends were 5 bases for V and 2 bases for J; bases not matched to a gene: 10. The CDR3 reads CASSLRGTSGRRPYNEQFF. The CDR3 DNA sequence: TGTGCCAGCAGCCTAAGGGGGACTAGCGGGAGGAGGCCCTACAATGAGCAGTTCTTC.

The chain carries TRBV10-2 and TRBJ2-2; possible D gene TRBD2, 6 bases. Germline-derived CDR1 and CDR2 are WSHSY and SAAADI. The CDR3 runs to 13 residues. V shed 8 bases and J shed 6 bases, with 13 bases lying between them. CDR3 nucleotide sequence: TGCGCCAGCTCCCTAGCGATAGCCGGGGAGCTGTTTTTT. This translates into CASSLAIAGELFF.

J is TRBJ2-1 and V is TRBV5-1; D is perhaps TRBD2 (6 bases). The CDR3 consists of 14 residues. V gave up 3 bases and J gave up 9 bases, with 16 bases separating them. Germline CDR1 is SGHRS and CDR2 is YFSETQ. The CDR3 spells CASSSATSGSEQFF. The CDR3 coding sequence is TGCGCCAGCAGCTCGGCGACTAGTGGAAGTGAGCAGTTCTTC.

The sample holds a few counts of this clone. The chain is built from TRBV18 and TRBJ2-2, with TRBD2 matching over 11 bases. The trim removed 3 bases at V and 4 bases at J, leaving 4 bases unmatched. Germline CDR1 KGHSH, CDR2 LQKENI. The CDR3 extends over 16 amino acids. The CDR3 bases are TGTGCCAGCTCACCTTCGACTAGCGGGACCACCGGGGAGCTGTTTTTT. Amino acids: CASSPSTSGTTGELFF.

This rearrangement joins TRBV6-4 to TRBJ2-1; 8 bases agree with TRBD2. The germline V gene has CDR1 MRHNA and CDR2 SNTAGT. This CDR3 has 15 residues. Trimming at V came to 6 bases and at J to 0 bases, leaving 4 bases not matched to a gene. The CDR3: CASSKGLGSYNEQFF. DNA for the CDR3: TGTGCCAGCAGCAAGGGACTAGGCTCCTACAATGAGCAGTTCTTC.

The V and J genes are TRBV4-1 and TRBJ2-7; 7 nucleotides agree with TRBD1. Trimming cost V 1 base and J 0 bases; bases outside gene matches: 0. The CDR3 loop spans 14 amino acids. Germline V gene data show CDR1 as MGHRA and CDR2 as YSYEKL. The CDR3 reads CASSQGDSSYEQYF. The CDR3 DNA follows: TGCGCCAGCAGCCAAGGGGACAGCTCCTACGAGCAGTACTTC.

This rearrangement joins TRBV3-1 (or the pseudogene TRBV3-2) to TRBJ1-1; possibly TRBD1 for D (5 bases). Trimming cost V 4 bases and J 0 bases, with 12 bases left between them. In germline, CDR1 is LGHDT, CDR2 YNNKEL (reference sequence). The CDR3 has 15 residues. The CDR3 here is CASSPSGILNTEAFF. For the CDR3, the DNA is TGTGCCAGCAGCCCGTCAGGGATTCTGAACACTGAAGCTTTCTTT.

V usage is TRBV19 and J usage is TRBJ1-2; D not certain. V gave up 6 bases and J gave up 3 bases, with 17 bases separating them. The CDR3 is 15 residues long. Germline V gene sequence: CDR1 LNHDA, CDR2 SQIVND (reference sequence). DNA for the CDR3: TGTGCCAGTAGAAATGGTCCCCGTGGGCACTATGGCTACACCTTC. It codes for CASRNGPRGHYGYTF.

The chain uses TRBV6-4 and TRBJ2-1; 9 positions agree with TRBD2. In germline, CDR1 is MRHNA, CDR2 SNTAGT. This CDR3 comprises 14 residues. The junction had 6 bases not matched to a gene; V was cut back by 5 bases and J by 7 bases. CDR3 protein: CASSQGLATNEQFF. CDR3 in DNA: TGTGCCAGCAGTCAGGGACTAGCTACGAATGAGCAGTTCTTC.

With respect to this clone: Other DNA sequences from this sample encode an identical CDR3 as well. The CDR3 sequence is CASSPGLDNEQFF. In DNA, the CDR3 is TGTGCCAGCTCACCGGGACTAGACAATGAGCAGTTCTTC. The genes are TRBV18 and TRBJ2-1; 8 bases agree with TRBD2. Per germline, CDR1 KGHSH and CDR2 LQKENI. The V gene end was trimmed by 3 bases and the J gene end by 5 bases; junction bases not matched to a gene: 0. The CDR3 totals 13 residues.

CDR3 coding DNA: TGTGCCTGGTACAAGGGACTAGCGGGAGGGGGAGAGACCGGGGAGCTGTTTTTT. This encodes CAWYKGLAGGGETGELFF. The chain joins TRBV30 to TRBJ2-2; TRBD2 agrees at 16 bases. After removal of 5 bases from V and 5 bases from J, the junction contained 11 bases not matched to a gene. This CDR3 has 18 amino acids. Germline V gene sequence: CDR1 GTSNPN, CDR2 SVGIG (reference sequence). The whole variable domain, remainder taken from reference TRBV30 and TRBJ2-2, is SQTIHQWPATLVQPVGSPLSLECTVEGTSNPNLYWYRQAAGRGLQLLFYSVGIGQISSEVPQNLSASRPQDRQFILSSKKLLLSDSGFYLCAWYKGLAGGGETGELFFGEGSRLTVL.

V gene TRBV19 combines with J gene TRBJ1-5; 11 bases match TRBD1. The CDR3 consists of 16 residues. Germline CDR1 reads LNHDA; CDR2 reads SQIVND (reference sequence). J gave up 1 base and V 4 bases, and 3 bases lay outside the gene matches. The chain's CDR3 is CASSTGTGGSNQPQHF. For the CDR3, the DNA is TGTGCCAGTAGTACCGGGACAGGGGGAAGCAATCAGCCCCAGCATTTT. Full variable domain (remainder filled in from reference TRBV19 and TRBJ1-5): DGGITQSPKYLFRKEGQNVTLSCEQNLNHDAMYWYRQDPGQGLRLIYYSQIVNDFQKGDIAEGYSVSREKKESFPLTVTSAQKNPTAFYLCASSTGTGGSNQPQHFGDGTRLSIL.

The chain joins TRBV19 to TRBJ1-1; 7 bases align to TRBD1. V dropped 8 bases and J dropped 0; count of bases not matched to a gene: 24. Per germline, CDR1 LNHDA and CDR2 SQIVND (reference sequence). This CDR3 spans 20 amino acids. The CDR3 sequence is CASQTARDSQLGFMNTEAFF. The DNA of the CDR3 is TGTGCCAGTCAAACCGCCCGGGACAGCCAGCTAGGATTTATGAACACTGAAGCTTTCTTT.